This T cell receptor (beta chain) stems from a study of OX40 agonist ivuxolimab in advanced cancers. Points from the study as a whole: Partial responders receiving 0.1-3.0 mg/kg showed among the lowest clonal expansion. Average numbers of expanded clones were greater in CD8+ T cells than in CD4+.

This clone was detected only a few times. Its target is not known. Other DNA sequences of this sample code for an identical CDR3. Produced via immunoSEQ multiplex PCR; TCRdb's table is partial and in-frame only. The sample carries tens of thousands of clones, approximately 80% recorded once. The CDR3 contains 13 residues. Germline V gene data show CDR1 as MNHEY and CDR2 as SVGAGI. Trimming removed 0 bases at V and 3 bases at J, with 6 bases between. This chain joins TRBV6-5 and TRBJ2-7, with D possibly being TRBD1 (5 bases). The source material was CD4+ or CD8+ T cells sorted from blood, sampled in a trial of the OX40 agonist ivuxolimab. The sequence was obtained from an adult with an advanced solid tumor such as melanoma, head and neck, liver or kidney cancer. The CDR3 sequence: CASSYSRGYEQYF. The CDR3 region has the DNA TGTGCCAGCAGTTACTCAAGGGGCTACGAGCAGTACTTC.